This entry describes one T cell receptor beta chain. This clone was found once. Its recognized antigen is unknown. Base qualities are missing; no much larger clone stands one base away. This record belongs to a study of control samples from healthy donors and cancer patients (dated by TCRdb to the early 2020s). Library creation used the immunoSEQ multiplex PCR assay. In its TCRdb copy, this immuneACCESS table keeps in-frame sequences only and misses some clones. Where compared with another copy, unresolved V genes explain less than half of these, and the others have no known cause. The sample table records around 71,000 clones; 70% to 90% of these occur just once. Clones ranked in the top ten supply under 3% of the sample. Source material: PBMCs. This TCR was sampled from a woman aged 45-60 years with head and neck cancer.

CDR3 sequence: CASSYRSLGNEQFF. The DNA reads as follows: TGTGCCAGCAGTTACCGATCCCTAGGGAATGAGCAGTTCTTC. The chain was built from TRBV6-6 and TRBJ2-1; the D gene lacks a confident call. From the cysteine through the phenylalanine, the CDR3 covers 14 amino acids. The kept DNA is CDR3 alone, 42 bases in frame from the first base. The V and J ends are trimmed by 2 bases and 7 bases, leaving 12 bases between them. In the germline V gene (reference sequence), CDR1 corresponds to MNHNY and CDR2 to SVGAGI.